The T cell receptor (beta chain) described here comes from a study of esophageal squamous cell carcinoma under preoperative chemotherapy. The sample holds many counts of this clonotype. TCRdb itself ran the PCR reads through MiXCR, one entry per CDR3 protein. The sample shows tens of thousands of distinct CDR3 sequences, approximately 50% of them seen only once. Between the trimmed V and J ends, which lost 2 bases and 5 bases, there was a span of 7 bases. The CDR3 length is 13 residues. As to time point: before preoperative PTX-NDP chemotherapy. Sampling was done from a patient given preoperative chemotherapy. This chain uses TRBV12-3 or TRBV12-4 with TRBJ2-1, with D perhaps matching TRBD1 (5 bases). The sequence came from a human donor with esophageal squamous cell carcinoma. The donor label of this sample is uncertain. Here the CDR3 reads CASSLQGDNEQFF. CDR3 nucleotides: TGTGCCAGCAGTTTACAAGGGGACAATGAGCAGTTCTTC.